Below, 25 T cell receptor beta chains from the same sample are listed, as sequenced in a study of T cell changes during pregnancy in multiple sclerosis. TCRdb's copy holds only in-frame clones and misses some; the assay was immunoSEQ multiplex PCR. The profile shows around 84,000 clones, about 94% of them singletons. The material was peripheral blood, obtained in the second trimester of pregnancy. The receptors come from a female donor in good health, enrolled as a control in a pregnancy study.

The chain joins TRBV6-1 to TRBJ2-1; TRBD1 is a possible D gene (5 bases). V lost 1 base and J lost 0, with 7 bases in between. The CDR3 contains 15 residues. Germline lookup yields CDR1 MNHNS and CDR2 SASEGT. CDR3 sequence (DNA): TGTGCCAGCAGTGAAGGGGGCTCCTCCTACAATGAGCAGTTCTTC. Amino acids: CASSEGGSSYNEQFF.

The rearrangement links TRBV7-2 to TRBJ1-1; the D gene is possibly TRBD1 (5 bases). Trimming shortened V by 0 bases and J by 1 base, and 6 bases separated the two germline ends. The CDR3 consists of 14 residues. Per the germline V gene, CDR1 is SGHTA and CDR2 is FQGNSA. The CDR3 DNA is TGTGCCAGCAGCTTAGCAGGGGAGAACACTGAAGCTTTCTTT. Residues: CASSLAGENTEAFF. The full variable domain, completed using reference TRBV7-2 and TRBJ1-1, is GAGVSQSPSNKVTEKGKDVELRCDPISGHTALYWYRQSLGQGLEFLIYFQGNSAPDKSGLPSDRFSAERTGGSVSTLTIQRTQQEDSAVYLCASSLAGENTEAFFGQGTRLTVV.

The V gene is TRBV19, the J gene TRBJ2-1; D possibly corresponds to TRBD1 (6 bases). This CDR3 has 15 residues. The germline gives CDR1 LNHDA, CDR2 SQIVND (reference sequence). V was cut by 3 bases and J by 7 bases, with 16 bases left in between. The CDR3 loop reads CASSMIAGVVNEQFF. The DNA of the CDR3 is TGTGCCAGTAGTATGATAGCAGGGGTGGTGAATGAGCAGTTCTTC.

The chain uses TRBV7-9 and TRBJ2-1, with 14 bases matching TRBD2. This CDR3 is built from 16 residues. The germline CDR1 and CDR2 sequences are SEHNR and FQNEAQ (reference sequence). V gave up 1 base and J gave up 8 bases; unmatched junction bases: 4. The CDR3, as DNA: TGTGCCAGCAGCTTAGGTCGACTAGCGGGAGGGGATGAGCAGTTCTTC. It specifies CASSLGRLAGGDEQFF.

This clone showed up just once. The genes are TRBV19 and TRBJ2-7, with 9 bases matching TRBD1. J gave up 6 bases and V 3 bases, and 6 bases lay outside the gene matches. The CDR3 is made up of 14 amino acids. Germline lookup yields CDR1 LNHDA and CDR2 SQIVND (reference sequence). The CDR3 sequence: CASSIGQGMVEQYF. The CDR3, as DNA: TGTGCCAGTAGTATCGGACAGGGGATGGTCGAGCAGTACTTC. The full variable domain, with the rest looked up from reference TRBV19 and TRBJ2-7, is DGGITQSPKYLFRKEGQNVTLSCEQNLNHDAMYWYRQDPGQGLRLIYYSQIVNDFQKGDIAEGYSVSREKKESFPLTVTSAQKNPTAFYLCASSIGQGMVEQYFGPGTRLTVT.

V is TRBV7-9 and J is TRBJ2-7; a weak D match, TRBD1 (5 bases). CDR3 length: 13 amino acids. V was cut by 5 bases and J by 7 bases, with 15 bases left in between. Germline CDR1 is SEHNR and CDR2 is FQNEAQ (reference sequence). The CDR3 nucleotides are TGTGCCAGCAGCAGCGAAGGGGCCTGGGAGCAGTACTTC. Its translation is CASSSEGAWEQYF.

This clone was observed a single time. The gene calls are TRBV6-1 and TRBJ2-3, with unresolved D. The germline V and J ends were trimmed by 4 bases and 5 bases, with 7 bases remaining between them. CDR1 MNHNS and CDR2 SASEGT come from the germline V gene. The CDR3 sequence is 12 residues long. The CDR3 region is CASSGRRDTQYF. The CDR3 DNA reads TGTGCCAGCAGTGGAAGGAGAGATACGCAGTATTTT.

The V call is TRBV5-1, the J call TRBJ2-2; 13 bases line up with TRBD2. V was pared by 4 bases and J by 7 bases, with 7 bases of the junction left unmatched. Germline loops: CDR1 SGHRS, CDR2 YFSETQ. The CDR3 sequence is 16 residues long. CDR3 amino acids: CASSPGTSGTGGELFF. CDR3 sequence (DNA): TGCGCCAGCAGCCCAGGGACTAGCGGGACTGGCGGGGAGCTGTTTTTT.

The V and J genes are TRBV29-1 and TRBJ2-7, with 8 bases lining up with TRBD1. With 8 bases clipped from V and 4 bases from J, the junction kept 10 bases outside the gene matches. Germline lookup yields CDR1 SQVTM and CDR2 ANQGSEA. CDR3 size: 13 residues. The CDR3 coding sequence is TGCAGCTTTAAGACAGGGGCTACTTACGAGCAGTACTTC. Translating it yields CSFKTGATYEQYF.

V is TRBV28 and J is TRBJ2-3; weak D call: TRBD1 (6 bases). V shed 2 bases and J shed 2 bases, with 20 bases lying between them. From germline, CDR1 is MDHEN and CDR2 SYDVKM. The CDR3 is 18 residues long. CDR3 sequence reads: CASSLQGVGGGATDTQYF. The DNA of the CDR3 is TGTGCCAGCAGTTTACAGGGAGTAGGGGGTGGGGCCACAGATACGCAGTATTTT.

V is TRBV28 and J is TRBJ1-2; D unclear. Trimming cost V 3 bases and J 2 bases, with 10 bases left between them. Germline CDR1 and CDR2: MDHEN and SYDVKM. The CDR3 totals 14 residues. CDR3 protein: CASSFLPRNYGYTF. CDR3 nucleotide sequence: TGTGCCAGCAGTTTCCTCCCCCGGAACTATGGCTACACCTTC.

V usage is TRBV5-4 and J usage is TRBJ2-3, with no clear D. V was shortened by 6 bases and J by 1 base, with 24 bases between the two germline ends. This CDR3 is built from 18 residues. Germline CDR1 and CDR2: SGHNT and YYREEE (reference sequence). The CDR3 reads CASTTSWSQVAGTDTQYF. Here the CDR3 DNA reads TGTGCCAGCACCACGTCATGGTCCCAAGTCGCGGGCACAGATACGCAGTATTTT.

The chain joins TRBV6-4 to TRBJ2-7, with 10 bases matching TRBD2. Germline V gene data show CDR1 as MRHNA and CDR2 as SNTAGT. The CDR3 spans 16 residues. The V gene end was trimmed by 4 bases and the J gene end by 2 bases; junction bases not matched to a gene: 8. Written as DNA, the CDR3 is TGTGCCAGCAGTGGGAAGCGGGAGGGGCAGCCCTACGAGCAGTACTTC. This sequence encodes CASSGKREGQPYEQYF.

CDR3 protein: CASTTGLAGEKVGYEQYF. CDR3 nucleotides: TGTGCCAGCACCACTGGACTAGCGGGAGAAAAAGTTGGCTACGAGCAGTACTTC. J is TRBJ2-7 and V is TRBV7-8; TRBD2 matches 13 bases. Germline CDR1 is SGHVS and CDR2 is FQNEAQ. J gave up 3 bases and V 7 bases, and 15 bases lay outside the gene matches. The CDR3 length is 18 residues.

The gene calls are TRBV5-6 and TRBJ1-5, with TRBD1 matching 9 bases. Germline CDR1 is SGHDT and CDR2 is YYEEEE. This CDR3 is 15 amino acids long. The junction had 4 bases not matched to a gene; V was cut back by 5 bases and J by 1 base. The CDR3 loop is CASSYDRGSNQPQHF. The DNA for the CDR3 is TGTGCCAGCAGTTATGACAGGGGGAGCAATCAGCCCCAGCATTTT.

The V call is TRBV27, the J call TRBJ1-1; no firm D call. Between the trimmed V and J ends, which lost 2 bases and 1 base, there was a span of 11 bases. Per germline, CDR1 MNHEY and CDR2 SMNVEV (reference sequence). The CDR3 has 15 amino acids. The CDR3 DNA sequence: TGTGCCAGCAGTTTAAGGGCGGAGGGGAACACTGAAGCTTTCTTT. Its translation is CASSLRAEGNTEAFF.

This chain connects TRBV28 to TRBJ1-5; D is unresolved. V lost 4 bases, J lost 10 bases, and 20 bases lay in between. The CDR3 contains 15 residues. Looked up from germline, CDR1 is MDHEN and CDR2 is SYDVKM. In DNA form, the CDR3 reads TGTGCCAGCAGTTCCAGCGACCGGTTCCTTGGCCCCCAGCATTTT. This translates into CASSSSDRFLGPQHF.

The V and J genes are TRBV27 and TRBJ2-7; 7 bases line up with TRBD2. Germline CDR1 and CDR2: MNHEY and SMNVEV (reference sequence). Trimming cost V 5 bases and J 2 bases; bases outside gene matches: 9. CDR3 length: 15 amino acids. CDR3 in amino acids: CASSPSVAGTYEQYF. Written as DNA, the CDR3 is TGTGCCAGCAGTCCCAGTGTAGCGGGCACCTACGAGCAGTACTTC.

The CDR3 region has the DNA TGTGCCAGCAGTTACGGGGCAGGGGGCAATCAGCCCCAGCATTTT. It translates to CASSYGAGGNQPQHF. This chain joins TRBV6-5 and TRBJ1-5, with D possibly TRBD1 on 6 matching bases. Trimming shortened V by 2 bases and J by 2 bases, and 10 bases separated the two germline ends. Germline V gene data show CDR1 as MNHEY and CDR2 as SVGAGI. The CDR3 spans 15 residues.

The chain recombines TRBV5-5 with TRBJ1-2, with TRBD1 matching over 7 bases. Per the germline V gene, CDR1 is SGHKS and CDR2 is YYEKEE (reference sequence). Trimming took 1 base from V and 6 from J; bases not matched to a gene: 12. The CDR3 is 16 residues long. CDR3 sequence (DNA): TGTGCCAGCAGCTTGTTTTGGGCAGGGGGATACGATGGCTACACCTTC. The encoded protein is CASSLFWAGGYDGYTF.

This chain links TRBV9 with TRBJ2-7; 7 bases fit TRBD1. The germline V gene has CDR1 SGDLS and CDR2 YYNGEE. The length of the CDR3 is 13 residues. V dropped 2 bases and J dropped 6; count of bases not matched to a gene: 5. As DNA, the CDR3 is TGTGCCAGCAGCGTGGGACAGTCAGGCGAGCAGTACTTC. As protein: CASSVGQSGEQYF. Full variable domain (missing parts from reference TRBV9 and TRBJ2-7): DSGVTQTPKHLITATGQRVTLRCSPRSGDLSVYWYQQSLDQGLQFLIQYYNGEERAKGNILERFSAQQFPDLHSELNLSSLELGDSALYFCASSVGQSGEQYFGPGTRLTVT.

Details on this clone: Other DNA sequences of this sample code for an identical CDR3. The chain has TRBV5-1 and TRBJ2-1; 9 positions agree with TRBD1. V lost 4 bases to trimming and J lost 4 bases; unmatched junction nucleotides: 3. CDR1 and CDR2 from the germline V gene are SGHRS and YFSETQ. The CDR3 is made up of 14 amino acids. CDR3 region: CASSLGQGYNEQFF. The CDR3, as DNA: TGCGCCAGCAGCCTCGGACAGGGGTACAATGAGCAGTTCTTC.

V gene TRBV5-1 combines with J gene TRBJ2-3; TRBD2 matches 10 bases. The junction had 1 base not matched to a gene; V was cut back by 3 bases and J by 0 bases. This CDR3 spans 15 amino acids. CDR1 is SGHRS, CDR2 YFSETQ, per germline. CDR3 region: CASSSGLASTDTQYF. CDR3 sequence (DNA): TGCGCCAGCAGCTCGGGACTAGCGAGCACAGATACGCAGTATTTT.

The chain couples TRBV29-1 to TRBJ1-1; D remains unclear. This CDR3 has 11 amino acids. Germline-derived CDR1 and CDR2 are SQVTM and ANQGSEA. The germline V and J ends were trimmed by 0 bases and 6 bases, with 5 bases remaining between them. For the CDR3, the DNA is TGCAGCGTTGAAGATAATGCTGAAGCTTTCTTT. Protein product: CSVEDNAEAFF. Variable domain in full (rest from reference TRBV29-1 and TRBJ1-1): SAVISQKPSRDICQRGTSLTIQCQVDSQVTMMFWYRQQPGQSLTLIATANQGSEATYESGFVIDKFPISRPNLTFSTLTVSNMSPEDSSIYLCSVEDNAEAFFGQGTRLTVV.

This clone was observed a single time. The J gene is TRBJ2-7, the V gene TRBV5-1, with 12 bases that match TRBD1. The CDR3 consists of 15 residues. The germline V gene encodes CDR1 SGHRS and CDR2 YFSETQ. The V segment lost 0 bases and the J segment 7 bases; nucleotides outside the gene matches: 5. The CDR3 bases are TGCGCCAGCAGCTTGGAGGGACAGGGGGCGAGGGAGCAGTACTTC. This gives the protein CASSLEGQGAREQYF.